This T cell receptor beta chain is from a study of CD8+ T cells in alopecia areata. Notes on the study in general: Scalp and blood retained many expanded lesional clones during tofacitinib.

The treatment is: oral pan-JAK inhibitor, 5-10 mg twice daily. Extracted from the samples, RNA was reverse transcribed into cDNA to serve as the sequencing template. Sequencing used immunoSEQ multiplex PCR; TCRdb keeps in-frame clones, though not all of them. The sample contains some 45,000 clones, roughly 92% of which appear only once. Remarks on this clone: The antigen is undetermined.

Germline V gene lookup returns CDR1 SGHVS and CDR2 FQNEAQ. V was pared by 2 bases and J by 2 bases, with 20 bases between. The length of the CDR3 is 18 residues. This TCR was sampled from a human donor with alopecia areata. Sequenced here: CD8+ T cells sorted from blood, sampled at week 24, from a patient treated with tofacitinib. The chain joins TRBV7-8 to TRBJ2-3; D ambiguous. CDR3 sequence (DNA): TGTGCCAGCAGCTTACGACAATCCTTAAGTCTCACCACAGATACGCAGTATTTT. Residues: CASSLRQSLSLTTDTQYF.